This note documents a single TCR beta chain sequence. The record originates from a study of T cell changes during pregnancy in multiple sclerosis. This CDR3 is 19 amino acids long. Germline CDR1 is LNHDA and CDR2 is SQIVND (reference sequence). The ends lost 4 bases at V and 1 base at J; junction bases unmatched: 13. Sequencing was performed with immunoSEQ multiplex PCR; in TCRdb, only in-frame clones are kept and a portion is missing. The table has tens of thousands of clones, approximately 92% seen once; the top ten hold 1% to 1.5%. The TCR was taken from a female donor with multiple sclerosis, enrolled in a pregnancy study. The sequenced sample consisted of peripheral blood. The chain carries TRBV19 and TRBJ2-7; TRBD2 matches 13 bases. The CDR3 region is CASSRTSLAGGPSSYEQYF. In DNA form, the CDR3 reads TGTGCCAGTAGTAGAACCTCACTAGCGGGAGGGCCGTCGTCCTACGAGCAGTACTTC. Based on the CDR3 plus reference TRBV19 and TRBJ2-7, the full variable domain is DGGITQSPKYLFRKEGQNVTLSCEQNLNHDAMYWYRQDPGQGLRLIYYSQIVNDFQKGDIAEGYSVSREKKESFPLTVTSAQKNPTAFYLCASSRTSLAGGPSSYEQYFGPGTRLTVT.